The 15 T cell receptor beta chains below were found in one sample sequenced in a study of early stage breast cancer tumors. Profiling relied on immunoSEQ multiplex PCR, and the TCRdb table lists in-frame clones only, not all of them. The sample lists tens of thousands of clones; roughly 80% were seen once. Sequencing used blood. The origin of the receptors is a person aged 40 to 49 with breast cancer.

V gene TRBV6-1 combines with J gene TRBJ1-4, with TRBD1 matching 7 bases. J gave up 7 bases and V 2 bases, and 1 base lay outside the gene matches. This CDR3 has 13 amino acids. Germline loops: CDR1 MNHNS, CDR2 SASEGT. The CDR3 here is CASSEQGGEKLFF. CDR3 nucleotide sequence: TGTGCCAGCAGTGAACAGGGGGGTGAAAAACTGTTTTTT.

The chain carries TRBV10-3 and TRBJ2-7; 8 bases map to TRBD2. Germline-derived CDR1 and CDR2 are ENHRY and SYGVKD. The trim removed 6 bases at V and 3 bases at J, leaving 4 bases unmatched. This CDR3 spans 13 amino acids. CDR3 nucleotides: TGTGCCATCAGGGGACTAGGAGGCTACGAGCAGTACTTC. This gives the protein CAIRGLGGYEQYF.

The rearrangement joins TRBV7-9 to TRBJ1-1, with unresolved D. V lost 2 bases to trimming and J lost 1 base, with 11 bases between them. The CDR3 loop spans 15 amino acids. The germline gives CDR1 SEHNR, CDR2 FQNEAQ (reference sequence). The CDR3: CASSLTGAGNTEAFF. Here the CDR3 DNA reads TGTGCCAGCAGCTTAACGGGTGCAGGGAACACTGAAGCTTTCTTT.

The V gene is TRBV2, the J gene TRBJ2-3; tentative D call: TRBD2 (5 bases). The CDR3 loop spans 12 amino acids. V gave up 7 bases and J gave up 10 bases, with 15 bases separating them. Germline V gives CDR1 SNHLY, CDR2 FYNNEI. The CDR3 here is CASKVETRAQYF. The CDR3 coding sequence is TGTGCCAGCAAGGTTGAAACGAGGGCGCAGTATTTT.

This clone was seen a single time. The CDR3 protein is CASSEREQGSYEQYF. CDR3 sequence (DNA): TGTGCCAGCAGTGAAAGAGAGCAGGGCTCCTACGAGCAGTACTTC. The chain joins TRBV6-1 to TRBJ2-7; D is perhaps TRBD1 (5 bases). Trimming shortened V by 2 bases and J by 0 bases, and 11 bases separated the two germline ends. The CDR3 spans 15 residues. CDR1 is MNHNS and CDR2 is SASEGT in the germline V gene.

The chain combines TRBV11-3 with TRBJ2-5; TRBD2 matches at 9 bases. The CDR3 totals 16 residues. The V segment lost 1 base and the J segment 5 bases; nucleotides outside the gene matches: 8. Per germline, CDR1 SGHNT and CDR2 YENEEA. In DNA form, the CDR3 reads TGTGCCAGCAGCTTAGGTTCTAGCGGGGTCGGGGAGACCCAGTACTTC. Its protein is CASSLGSSGVGETQYF. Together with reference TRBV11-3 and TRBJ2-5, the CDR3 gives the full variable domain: EAGVVQSPRYKIIEKKQPVAFWCNPISGHNTLYWYLQNLGQGPELLIRYENEEAVDDSQLPKDRFSAERLKGVDSTLKIQPAELGDSAVYLCASSLGSSGVGETQYFGPGTRLLVL.

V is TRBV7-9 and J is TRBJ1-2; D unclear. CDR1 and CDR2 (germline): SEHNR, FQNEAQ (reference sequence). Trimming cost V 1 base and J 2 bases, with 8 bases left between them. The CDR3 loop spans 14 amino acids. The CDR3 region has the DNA TGTGCCAGCAGCTTAGGGACCAGGAACTATGGCTACACCTTC. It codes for CASSLGTRNYGYTF.

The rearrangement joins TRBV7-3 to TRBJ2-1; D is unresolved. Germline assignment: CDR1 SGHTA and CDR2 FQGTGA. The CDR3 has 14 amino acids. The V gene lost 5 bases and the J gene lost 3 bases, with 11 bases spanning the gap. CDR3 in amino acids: CASSRAGNYNEQFF. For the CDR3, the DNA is TGTGCCAGCAGCCGAGCAGGTAACTACAATGAGCAGTTCTTC.

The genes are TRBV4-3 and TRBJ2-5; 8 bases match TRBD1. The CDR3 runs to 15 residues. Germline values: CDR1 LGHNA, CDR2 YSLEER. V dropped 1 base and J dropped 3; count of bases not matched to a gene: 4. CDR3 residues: CASSQGGTGEETQYF. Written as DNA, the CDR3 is TGCGCCAGCAGCCAAGGGGGGACAGGCGAAGAGACCCAGTACTTC.

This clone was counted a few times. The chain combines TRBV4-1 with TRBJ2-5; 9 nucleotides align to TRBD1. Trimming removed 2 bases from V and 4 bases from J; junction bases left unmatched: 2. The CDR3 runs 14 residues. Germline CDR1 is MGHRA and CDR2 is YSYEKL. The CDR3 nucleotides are TGCGCCAGCAGCCAAACGACAGGGGGAGAGACCCAGTACTTC. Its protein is CASSQTTGGETQYF.

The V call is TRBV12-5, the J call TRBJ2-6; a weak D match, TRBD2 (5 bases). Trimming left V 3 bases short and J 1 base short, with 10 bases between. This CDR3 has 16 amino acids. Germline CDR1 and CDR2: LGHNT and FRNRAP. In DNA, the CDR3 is TGTGCTAGTGGTTTCTCGGGGTTATCTGGGGCCAACGTCCTGACTTTC. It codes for CASGFSGLSGANVLTF. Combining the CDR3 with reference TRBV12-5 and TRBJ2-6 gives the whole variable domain DARVTQTPRHKVTEMGQEVTMRCQPILGHNTVFWYRQTMMQGLELLAYFRNRAPLDDSGMPKDRFSAEMPDATLATLKIQPSEPRDSAVYFCASGFSGLSGANVLTFGAGSRLTVL.

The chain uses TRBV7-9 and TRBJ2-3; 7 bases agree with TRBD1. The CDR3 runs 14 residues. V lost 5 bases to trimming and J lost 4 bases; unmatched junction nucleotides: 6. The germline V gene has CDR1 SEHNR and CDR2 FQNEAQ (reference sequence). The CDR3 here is CASSIDRESDTQYF. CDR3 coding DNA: TGTGCCAGCAGCATCGACAGGGAGTCAGATACGCAGTATTTT. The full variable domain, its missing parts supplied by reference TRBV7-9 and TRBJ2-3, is DTGVSQNPRHKITKRGQNVTFRCDPISEHNRLYWYRQTLGQGPEFLTYFQNEAQLEKSRLLSDRFSAERPKGSFSTLEIQRTEQGDSAMYLCASSIDRESDTQYFGPGTRLTVL.

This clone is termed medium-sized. CDR3 sequence (DNA): TGTGCCAGCAGCCAAGGAACCGGACAGTTCTATGGCTACACCTTC. This gives the protein CASSQGTGQFYGYTF. The gene calls are TRBV4-2 and TRBJ1-2; TRBD1 is a possible D gene (6 bases). Trimming stripped 1 base from V and 4 bases from J, with 13 bases between. The CDR3 totals 15 residues. CDR1 is LGHNA, CDR2 YNFKEQ, per germline.

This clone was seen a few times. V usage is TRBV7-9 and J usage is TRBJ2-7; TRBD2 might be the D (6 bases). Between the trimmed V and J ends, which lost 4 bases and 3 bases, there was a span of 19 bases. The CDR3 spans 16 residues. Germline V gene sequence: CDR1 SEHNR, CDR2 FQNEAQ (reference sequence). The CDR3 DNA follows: TGTGCCAGCAGCTCTAGCCGTCGGGAGCAAATCTACGAGCAGTACTTC. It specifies CASSSSRREQIYEQYF.

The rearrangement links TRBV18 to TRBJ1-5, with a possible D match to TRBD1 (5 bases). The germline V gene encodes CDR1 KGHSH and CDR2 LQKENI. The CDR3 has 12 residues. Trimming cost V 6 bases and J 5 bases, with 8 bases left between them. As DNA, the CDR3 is TGTGCCAGCTCTGGAGGGGATCAGCCCCAGCATTTT. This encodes CASSGGDQPQHF.